This is a list of T cell receptor beta chains from one sample in a study of T cell repertoires in cytomegalovirus infection. TCRdb re-called the reads through MiXCR, storing one row per CDR3 protein. Of about 920,000 distinct CDR3 sequences listed, more than 25% are singletons. No antigen is known for these receptors. This material consisted of cultured CD8+ T cells from PBMCs, taken from culture after CMV antigen stimulation. Receptors were obtained from a human donor in good health (CMV status not recorded). Some clones in this sample may be carry-over from other donors' samples. The CDR3 runs from the conserved cysteine through the conserved F or W. D genes are given only for firm matches. Rows give clone size only sometimes, using once, few, many, or a class for an expanded clone.

j_call v_call d_call clone_size cdr3_nt cdr3_aa
TRBJ1-1 TRBV6-1 - - TGTGCCAGCAGCCACACAGCGGACACTGAAGCTTTCTTT CASSHTADTEAFF
TRBJ1-2 TRBV7-6 TRBD1 many TGTGCCAGCAGCTTAAGTGAAGGGGGCGTTGATGGCTACACCTTC CASSLSEGGVDGYTF
TRBJ2-5 TRBV6-6 - - TGTGCCAGCAGTTACAGGGACGACCAGTACTTC CASSYRDDQYF
TRBJ1-3 TRBV6-8 - few TGTGCCAGCAGTTACCCGTCGGGCTCTGGAAACACCATATATTTT CASSYPSGSGNTIYF
TRBJ2-3 TRBV7-2 TRBD1 many TGTGCCAGCAGCTTAGGAGCACCGGGACAGGGAACAGATACGCAGTATTTT CASSLGAPGQGTDTQYF
TRBJ2-7 TRBV6-5 - many TGTGCCAGCAGACCCCAGGGACAAGACTACTTGGAGCAGTACTTC CASRPQGQDYLEQYF
TRBJ2-5 TRBV6-1 TRBD2 - TGTGCCAGCAGTGAAGGACTAGCGGCGAAGGAGACCCAGTACTTC CASSEGLAAKETQYF
TRBJ1-1 TRBV6-5 - - TGTGCCAGCAGTTACATGGGGGAAGGCACTGAAGCTTTCTTT CASSYMGEGTEAFF
TRBJ2-3 TRBV7-9 TRBD2 - TGTGCCAGCAGCTCGACTAGCGGGGGGCCCTATAGCACAGATACGCAGTATTTT CASSSTSGGPYSTDTQYF
TRBJ2-4 TRBV5-6 TRBD1 - TGTGCCAGCAGCTTGGGGACAGGGAAAGTTCAGTACTTC CASSLGTGKVQYF
TRBJ1-4 TRBV19 - - TGTGCCAGTAGTCAGAAGCCGGGACCAGGCTATGCAACTAATGAAAAACTGTTTTTT CASSQKPGPGYATNEKLFF
TRBJ1-3 TRBV2 - - TGTGCCAGTCTCTTTGTAGGGGCGGAGGGAAACACCATATATTTT CASLFVGAEGNTIYF
TRBJ1-2 TRBV6-1 TRBD1 few TGTGCCAGCAGTGAGGACAGGGCCGTCTATGGCTACACCTTC CASSEDRAVYGYTF
TRBJ2-7 TRBV7-8 - few TGTGCCAGCAGCCCACTGCTAGGTGACTTC CASSPLLGDF
TRBJ2-2 TRBV7-2 TRBD1 many TGTGCCAGCAGCTTAGGGAGGACAGGGGTATACACCGGGGAGCTGTTTTTT CASSLGRTGVYTGELFF
TRBJ2-2 TRBV27 TRBD2 - TGTGCCAGCAGTCCGACTAGCGGGGGGAACACCGGGGAGCTGTTTTTT CASSPTSGGNTGELFF
TRBJ1-1 TRBV29-1 - - TGCAGCGTTGCCAGGGTGGGTACTGAAGCTTTCTTT CSVARVGTEAFF
TRBJ1-1 TRBV7-6 - many TGTGCCAGCAGCTTAGCGGGATTCTCTGGGGCGGTAAACACTGAAGCTTTCTTT CASSLAGFSGAVNTEAFF
TRBJ2-3 TRBV6-2/TRBV6-3 - - TGTGCCAGCAGTAGTCCGACGGCCTCGGGCACAGATACGCAGTATTTT CASSSPTASGTDTQYF
TRBJ1-1 TRBV12-3/TRBV12-4 - - TGTGCCAGCAGACCTGATAAGTCGGCTGAAGCTTTCTTT CASRPDKSAEAFF
TRBJ1-1 TRBV5-4 - many TGTGCCAGCAGCTTGGCGGGGACCGGGGACACTGAAGCTTTCTTT CASSLAGTGDTEAFF
TRBJ2-2 TRBV4-1 TRBD1 few TGCGCCAGCAGCCAAGAAGGAGGACAGGGCGGGTTGACCGGGGAGCTGTTTTTT CASSQEGGQGGLTGELFF
TRBJ2-1 TRBV6-2/TRBV6-3 TRBD2 few TGTGCCAGCAGTTACTCACCGACTAGCGGGGGGGCGTACAATGAGCAGTTCTTC CASSYSPTSGGAYNEQFF
TRBJ1-1 TRBV6-5 TRBD1 - TGTGCCAGCAGTCCCAGACAGGGAGAGGCTTTCTTT CASSPRQGEAFF
TRBJ2-5 TRBV7-6 - many TGTGCCAGCAGAACGGGGGTGGAGACCCAGTACTTC CASRTGVETQYF
TRBJ1-2 TRBV7-6 - - TGTGCCAGCAGCTTAGGGGGACCGGGCTATGGCTACACCTTC CASSLGGPGYGYTF
TRBJ1-1 TRBV5-6 - - TGTGCCAGCAGCTTTTTGGACACTGAAGCTTTCTTT CASSFLDTEAFF
TRBJ2-5 TRBV13 - few TGTGCCAGCAGCCTCGAGCGGGCTCAAGAGACCCAGTACTTC CASSLERAQETQYF
TRBJ1-4 TRBV4-1 - - TGCGCCAGCAGCCATGACGGGATATTTGAAAAACTGTTTTTT CASSHDGIFEKLFF
TRBJ2-7 TRBV12-3/TRBV12-4 - few TGTGCCAGCACCTTACTGGGGCAATTTGGCGAGCAGTACTTC CASTLLGQFGEQYF
TRBJ2-7 TRBV20-1 - - TGCAGTGCTAGACAGGGGAAGACCTACGAGCAGTACTTC CSARQGKTYEQYF
TRBJ1-1 TRBV4-2 TRBD1 - TGTGCCAGCAGCCAAGACGGGACAGGGGGCTTGAACACTGAAGCTTTCTTT CASSQDGTGGLNTEAFF
TRBJ1-1 TRBV3-1 - few TGTGCCAGCAGCCAGAGTAGGGATTTGAACACTGAAGCTTTCTTT CASSQSRDLNTEAFF
TRBJ2-2 TRBV7-6 - - TGTGCCAGCAGCCCTAGGAGGGGTCAACAGGGGTACACCGGGGAGCTGTTTTTT CASSPRRGQQGYTGELFF
TRBJ2-1 TRBV7-9 - many TGTGCCAGCAGCTTAAGGGATCTCCTCTCCGGGGGAAACTACAATGAGCAGTTCTTC CASSLRDLLSGGNYNEQFF
TRBJ1-3 TRBV5-4 - - TGTGCCAGCAGCTTTACAGGGACTGGAAACACCATATATTTT CASSFTGTGNTIYF
TRBJ2-7 TRBV7-8 TRBD2 many TGTGCCAGCAGCCAAAGACTAGCGGGGGGCTCCTACGAGCAGTACTTC CASSQRLAGGSYEQYF